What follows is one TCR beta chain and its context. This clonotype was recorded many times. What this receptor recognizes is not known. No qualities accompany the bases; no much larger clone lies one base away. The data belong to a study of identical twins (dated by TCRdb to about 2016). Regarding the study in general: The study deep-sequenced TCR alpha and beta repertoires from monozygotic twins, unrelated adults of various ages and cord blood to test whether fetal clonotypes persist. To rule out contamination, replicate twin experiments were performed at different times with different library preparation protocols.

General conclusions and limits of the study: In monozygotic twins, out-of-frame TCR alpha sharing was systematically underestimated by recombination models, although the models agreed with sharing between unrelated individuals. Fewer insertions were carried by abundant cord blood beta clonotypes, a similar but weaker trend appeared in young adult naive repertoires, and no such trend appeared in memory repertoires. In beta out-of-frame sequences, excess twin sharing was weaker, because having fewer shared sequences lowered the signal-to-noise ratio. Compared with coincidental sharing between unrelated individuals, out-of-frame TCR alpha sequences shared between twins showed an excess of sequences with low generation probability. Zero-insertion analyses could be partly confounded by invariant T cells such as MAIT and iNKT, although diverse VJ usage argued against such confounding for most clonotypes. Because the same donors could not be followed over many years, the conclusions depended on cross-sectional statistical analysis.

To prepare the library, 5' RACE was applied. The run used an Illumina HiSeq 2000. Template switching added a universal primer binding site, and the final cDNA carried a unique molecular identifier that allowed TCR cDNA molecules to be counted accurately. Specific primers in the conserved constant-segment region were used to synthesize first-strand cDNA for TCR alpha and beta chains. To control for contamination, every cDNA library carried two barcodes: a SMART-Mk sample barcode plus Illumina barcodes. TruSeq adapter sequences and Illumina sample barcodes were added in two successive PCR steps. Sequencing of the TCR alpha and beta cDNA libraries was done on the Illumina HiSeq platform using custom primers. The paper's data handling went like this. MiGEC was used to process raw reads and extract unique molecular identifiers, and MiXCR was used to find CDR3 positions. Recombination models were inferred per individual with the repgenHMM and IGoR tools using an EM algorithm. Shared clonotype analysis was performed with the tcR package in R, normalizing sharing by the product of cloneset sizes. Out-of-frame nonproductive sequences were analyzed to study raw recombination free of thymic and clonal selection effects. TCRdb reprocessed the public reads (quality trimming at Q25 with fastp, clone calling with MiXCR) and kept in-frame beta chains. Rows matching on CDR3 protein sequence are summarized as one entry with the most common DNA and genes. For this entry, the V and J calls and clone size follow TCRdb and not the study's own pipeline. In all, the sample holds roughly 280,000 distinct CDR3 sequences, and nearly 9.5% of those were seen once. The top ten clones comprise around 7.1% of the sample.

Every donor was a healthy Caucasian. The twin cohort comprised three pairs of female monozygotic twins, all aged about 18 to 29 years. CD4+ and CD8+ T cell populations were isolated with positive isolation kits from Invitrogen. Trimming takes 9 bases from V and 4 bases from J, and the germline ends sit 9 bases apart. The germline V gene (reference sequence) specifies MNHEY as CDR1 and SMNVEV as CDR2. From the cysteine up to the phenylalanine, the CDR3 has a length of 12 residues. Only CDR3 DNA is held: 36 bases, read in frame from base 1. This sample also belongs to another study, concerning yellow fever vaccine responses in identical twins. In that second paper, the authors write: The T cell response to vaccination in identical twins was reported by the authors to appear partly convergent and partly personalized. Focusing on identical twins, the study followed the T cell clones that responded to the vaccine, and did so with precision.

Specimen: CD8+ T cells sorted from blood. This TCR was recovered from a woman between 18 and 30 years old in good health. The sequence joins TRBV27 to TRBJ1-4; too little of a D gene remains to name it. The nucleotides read TGTGCCAGTTCCAGGATTAATGAAAAACTGTTTTTT. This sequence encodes CASSRINEKLFF. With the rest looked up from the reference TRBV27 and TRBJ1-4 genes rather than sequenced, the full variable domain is EAQVTQNPRYLITVTGKKLTVTCSQNMNHEYMSWYRQDPGLGLRQIYYSMNVEVTDKGDVPEGYKVSRKEKRNFPLILESPSPNQTSLYFCASSRINEKLFFGSGTQLSVL.